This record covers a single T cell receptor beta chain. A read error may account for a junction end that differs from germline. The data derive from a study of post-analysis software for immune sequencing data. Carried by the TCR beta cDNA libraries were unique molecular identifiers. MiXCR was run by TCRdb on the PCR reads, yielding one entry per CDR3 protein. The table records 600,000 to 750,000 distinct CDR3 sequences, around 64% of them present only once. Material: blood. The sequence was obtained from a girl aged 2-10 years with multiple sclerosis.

The CDR3 spells CASSYLAGLNTKAFF. The CDR3 bases are TGTGCCAGCAGTTACCTTGCAGGCTTGAACACTAAAGCTTTCTTT. This chain links TRBV6-2 or TRBV6-3 with TRBJ1-1; D is uncertain. This CDR3 spans 15 amino acids. Germline-derived CDR1 and CDR2 are MNHEY and SVGEGT.